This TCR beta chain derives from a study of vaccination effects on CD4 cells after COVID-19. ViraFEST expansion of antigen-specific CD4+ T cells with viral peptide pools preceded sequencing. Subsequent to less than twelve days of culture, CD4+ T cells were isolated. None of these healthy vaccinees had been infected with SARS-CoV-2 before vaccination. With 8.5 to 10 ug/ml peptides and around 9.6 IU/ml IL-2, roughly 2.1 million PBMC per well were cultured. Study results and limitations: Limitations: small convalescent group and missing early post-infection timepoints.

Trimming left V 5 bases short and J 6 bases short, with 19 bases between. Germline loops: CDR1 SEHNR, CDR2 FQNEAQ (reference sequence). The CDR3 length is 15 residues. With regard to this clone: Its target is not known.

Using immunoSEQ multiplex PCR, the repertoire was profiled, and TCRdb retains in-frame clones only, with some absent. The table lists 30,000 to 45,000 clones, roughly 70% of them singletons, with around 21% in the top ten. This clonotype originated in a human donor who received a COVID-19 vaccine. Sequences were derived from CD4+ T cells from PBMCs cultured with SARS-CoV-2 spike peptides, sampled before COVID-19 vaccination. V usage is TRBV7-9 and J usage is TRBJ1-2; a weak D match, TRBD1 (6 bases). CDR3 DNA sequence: TGTGCCAGCAGCAATACTTTACAGGGTTTTAATGGCTACACCTTC. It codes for CASSNTLQGFNGYTF.